Listed here is a single TCR beta chain. CDR1 is GTSNPN, CDR2 SVGIG, per germline (reference sequence). V trimming: 0 bases; J trimming: 7 bases; junction bases outside the gene matches: 4. This CDR3 has 14 amino acids. Only in-frame clones appear in the TCRdb table, and some are missing; sequencing was by immunoSEQ multiplex PCR. The data contain about 200,000 clones, about four fifths of them seen just once; the ten biggest clones take up 4.5% to 6%. This record comes from a study of blood T cell repertoires in COVID-19. Turning to the study itself: Italy, Spain and the United States were the sources of the convalescent and acute COVID-19 samples. In each case, the material was cDNA or gDNA derived from T cells, B-cell-depleted T cells, or PBMCs.

V gene TRBV30 combines with J gene TRBJ1-5, with 9 bases that match TRBD1. Sequencing was performed on peripheral blood. This sequence was found in a woman in her 70s with active or convalescent COVID-19. In DNA form, the CDR3 reads TGTGCCTGGAGTGTAGGGACAGGGTGGCAGCCCCAGCATTTT. Protein product: CAWSVGTGWQPQHF.